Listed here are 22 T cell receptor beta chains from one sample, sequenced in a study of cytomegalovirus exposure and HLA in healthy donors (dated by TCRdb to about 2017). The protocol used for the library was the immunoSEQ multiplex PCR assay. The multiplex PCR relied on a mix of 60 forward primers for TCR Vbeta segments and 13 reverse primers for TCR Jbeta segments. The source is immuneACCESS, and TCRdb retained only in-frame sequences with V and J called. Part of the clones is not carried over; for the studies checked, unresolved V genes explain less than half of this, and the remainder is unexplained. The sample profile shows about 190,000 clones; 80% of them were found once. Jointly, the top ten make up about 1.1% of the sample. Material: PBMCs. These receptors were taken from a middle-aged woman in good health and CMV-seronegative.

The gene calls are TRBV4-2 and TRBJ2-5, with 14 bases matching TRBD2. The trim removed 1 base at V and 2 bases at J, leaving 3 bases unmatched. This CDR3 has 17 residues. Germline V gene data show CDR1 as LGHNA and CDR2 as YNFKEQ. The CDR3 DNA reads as TGTGCCAGCAGCCAAGCGAGACTAGCGGGAGGGCAAGAGACCCAGTACTTC. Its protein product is CASSQARLAGGQETQYF.

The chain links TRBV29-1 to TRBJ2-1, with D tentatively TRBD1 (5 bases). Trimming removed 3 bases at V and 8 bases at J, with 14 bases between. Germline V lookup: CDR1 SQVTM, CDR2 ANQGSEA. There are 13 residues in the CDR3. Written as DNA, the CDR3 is TGCAGCGTTGATCGGCAGGGTGGCTATGAGCAGTTCTTC. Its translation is CSVDRQGGYEQFF.

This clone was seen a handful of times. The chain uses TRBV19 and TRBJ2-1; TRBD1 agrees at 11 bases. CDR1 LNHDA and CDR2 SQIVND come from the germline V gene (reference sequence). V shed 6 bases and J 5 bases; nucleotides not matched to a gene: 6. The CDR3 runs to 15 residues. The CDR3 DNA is TGTGCCAGTAGACACGGGACAGGGGGACACAATGAGCAGTTCTTC. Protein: CASRHGTGGHNEQFF.

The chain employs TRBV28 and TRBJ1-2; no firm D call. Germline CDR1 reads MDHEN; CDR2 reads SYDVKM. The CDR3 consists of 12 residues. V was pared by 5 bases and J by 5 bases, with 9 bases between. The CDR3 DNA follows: TGTGCCAGCAGTCCAGGCATTTATGGCTACACCTTC. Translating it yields CASSPGIYGYTF.

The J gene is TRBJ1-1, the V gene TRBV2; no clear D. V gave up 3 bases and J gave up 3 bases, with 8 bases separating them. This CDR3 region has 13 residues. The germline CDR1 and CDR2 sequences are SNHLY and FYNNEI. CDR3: CASSDERDTEAFF. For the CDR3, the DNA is TGTGCCAGCAGTGATGAGAGGGACACTGAAGCTTTCTTT.

In DNA form, the CDR3 reads TGTGCCAGTAGTACTGGCGGGCCTCCAGGATACGAGCAGTACTTC. This gives the protein CASSTGGPPGYEQYF. The chain carries TRBV19 and TRBJ2-7, with D possibly matching TRBD2 (5 bases). Trimming removed 4 bases from V and 4 bases from J, with 17 bases in between. From germline, CDR1 is LNHDA and CDR2 SQIVND (reference sequence). This CDR3 comprises 15 residues.

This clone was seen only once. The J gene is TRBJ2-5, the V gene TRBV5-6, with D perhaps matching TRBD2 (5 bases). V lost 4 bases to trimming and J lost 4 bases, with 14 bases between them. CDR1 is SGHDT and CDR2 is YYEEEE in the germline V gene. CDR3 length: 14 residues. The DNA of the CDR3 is TGTGCCAGCAGCGGAACGGGGAGAGGAGAGACCCAGTACTTC. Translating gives CASSGTGRGETQYF.

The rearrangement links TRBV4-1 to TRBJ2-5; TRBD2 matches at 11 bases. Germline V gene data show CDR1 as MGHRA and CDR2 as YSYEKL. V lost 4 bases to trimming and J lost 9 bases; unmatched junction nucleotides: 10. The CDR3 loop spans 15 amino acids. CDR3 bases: TGCGCCAGCAGCCCTGAGGGACTAGCGGCCCAGGCCCAGTACTTC. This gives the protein CASSPEGLAAQAQYF.

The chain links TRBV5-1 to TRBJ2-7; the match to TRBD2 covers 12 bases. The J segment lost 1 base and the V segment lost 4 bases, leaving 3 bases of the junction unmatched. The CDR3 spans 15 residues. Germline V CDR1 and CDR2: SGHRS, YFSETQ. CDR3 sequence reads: CASSGLAGGSYEQYF. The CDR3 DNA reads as TGCGCCAGCAGCGGGCTAGCGGGAGGGTCCTACGAGCAGTACTTC.

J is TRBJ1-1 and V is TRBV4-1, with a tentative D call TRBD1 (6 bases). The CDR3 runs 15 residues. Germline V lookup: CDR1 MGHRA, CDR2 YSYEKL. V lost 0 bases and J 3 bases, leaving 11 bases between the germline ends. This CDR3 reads CASSQEPGAYTEAFF. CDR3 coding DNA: TGCGCCAGCAGCCAAGAACCAGGGGCCTACACTGAAGCTTTCTTT.

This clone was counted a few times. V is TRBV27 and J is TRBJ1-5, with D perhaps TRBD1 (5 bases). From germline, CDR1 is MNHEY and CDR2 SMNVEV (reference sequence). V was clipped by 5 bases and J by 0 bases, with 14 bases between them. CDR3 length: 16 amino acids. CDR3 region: CASSHGTDYSNQPQHF. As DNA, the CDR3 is TGTGCCAGCAGTCACGGGACGGACTATAGCAATCAGCCCCAGCATTTT.

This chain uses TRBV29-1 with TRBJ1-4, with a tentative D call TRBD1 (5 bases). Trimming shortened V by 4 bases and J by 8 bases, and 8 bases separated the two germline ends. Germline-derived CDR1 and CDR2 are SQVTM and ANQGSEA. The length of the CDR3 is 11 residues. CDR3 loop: CSVGYREKLFF. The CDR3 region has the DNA TGCAGCGTTGGGTACAGGGAAAAACTGTTTTTT.

In DNA, the CDR3 is TGTGCCAGCAGCCCCCGGACTAGCGGGACGAACACCGGGGAGCTGTTTTTT. As protein: CASSPRTSGTNTGELFF. The V and J genes are TRBV9 and TRBJ2-2, with 12 bases that match TRBD2. The CDR3 consists of 17 residues. The germline V gene has CDR1 SGDLS and CDR2 YYNGEE. Losses at the gene ends were 4 bases for V and 0 bases for J; bases not matched to a gene: 4.

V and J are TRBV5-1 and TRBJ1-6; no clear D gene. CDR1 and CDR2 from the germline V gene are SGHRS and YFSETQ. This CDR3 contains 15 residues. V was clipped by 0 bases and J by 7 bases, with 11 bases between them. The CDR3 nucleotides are TGCGCCAGCAGCTTGGATGTGGCGGAGAATTCACCCCTCCACTTT. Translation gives CASSLDVAENSPLHF. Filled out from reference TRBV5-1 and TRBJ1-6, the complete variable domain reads KAGVTQTPRYLIKTRGQQVTLSCSPISGHRSVSWYQQTPGQGLQFLFEYFSETQRNKGNFPGRFSGRQFSNSRSEMNVSTLELGDSALYLCASSLDVAENSPLHFGNGTRLTVT.

The DNA of the CDR3 is TGTGCCAGTGCAACGGGGATCTATGGCTACACCTTC. Its protein is CASATGIYGYTF. The chain couples TRBV19 to TRBJ1-2; no clear D. This CDR3 region has 12 residues. Between the trimmed V and J ends, which lost 8 bases and 4 bases, there was a span of 11 bases. Germline CDR1 is LNHDA and CDR2 is SQIVND (reference sequence).

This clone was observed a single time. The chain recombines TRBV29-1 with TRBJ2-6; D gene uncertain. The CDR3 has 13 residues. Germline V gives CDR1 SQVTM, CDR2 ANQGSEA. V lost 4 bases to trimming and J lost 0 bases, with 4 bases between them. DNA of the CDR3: TGCAGCGTTGCTGTCTCTGGGGCCAACGTCCTGACTTTC. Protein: CSVAVSGANVLTF. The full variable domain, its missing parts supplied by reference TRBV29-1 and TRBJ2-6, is SAVISQKPSRDICQRGTSLTIQCQVDSQVTMMFWYRQQPGQSLTLIATANQGSEATYESGFVIDKFPISRPNLTFSTLTVSNMSPEDSSIYLCSVAVSGANVLTFGAGSRLTVL.

The CDR3 DNA reads as TGCGCCAGCAGCGGCGGGAGGGTTCCGGATGAGCAGTTCTTC. Amino acids: CASSGGRVPDEQFF. The chain employs TRBV4-1 and TRBJ2-1; 9 nucleotides line up with TRBD2. V shed 5 bases, J shed 8 bases, and the junction held 7 bases outside the gene matches. Per germline, CDR1 MGHRA and CDR2 YSYEKL. The CDR3 totals 14 residues.

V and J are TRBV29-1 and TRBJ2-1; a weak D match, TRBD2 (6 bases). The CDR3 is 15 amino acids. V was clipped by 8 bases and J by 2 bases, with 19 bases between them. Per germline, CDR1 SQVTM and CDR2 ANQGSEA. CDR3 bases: TGCAGCTCCCTCAGCTCTAGCGAACCCTACAATGAGCAGTTCTTC. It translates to CSSLSSSEPYNEQFF.

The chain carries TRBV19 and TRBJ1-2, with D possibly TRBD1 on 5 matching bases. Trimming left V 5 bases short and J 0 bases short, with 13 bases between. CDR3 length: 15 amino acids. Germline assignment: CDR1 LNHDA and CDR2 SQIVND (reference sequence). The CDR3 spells CASSPQRQPNYGYTF. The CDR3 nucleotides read TGTGCCAGTAGTCCTCAAAGACAGCCTAACTATGGCTACACCTTC. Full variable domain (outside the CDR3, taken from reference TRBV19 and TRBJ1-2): DGGITQSPKYLFRKEGQNVTLSCEQNLNHDAMYWYRQDPGQGLRLIYYSQIVNDFQKGDIAEGYSVSREKKESFPLTVTSAQKNPTAFYLCASSPQRQPNYGYTFGSGTRLTVV.

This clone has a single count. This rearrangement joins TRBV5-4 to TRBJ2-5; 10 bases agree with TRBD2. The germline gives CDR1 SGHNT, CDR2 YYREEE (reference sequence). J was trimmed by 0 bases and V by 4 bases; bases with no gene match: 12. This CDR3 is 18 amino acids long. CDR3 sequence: CASSPGVAGGLNQETQYF. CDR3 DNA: TGTGCCAGCAGCCCGGGCGTAGCGGGGGGCCTCAACCAAGAGACCCAGTACTTC.

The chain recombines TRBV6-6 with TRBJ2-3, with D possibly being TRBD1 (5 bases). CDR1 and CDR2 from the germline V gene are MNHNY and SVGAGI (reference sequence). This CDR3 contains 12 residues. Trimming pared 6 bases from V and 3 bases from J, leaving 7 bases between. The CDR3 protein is CASSPGTDTQYF. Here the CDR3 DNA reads TGTGCCAGCAGCCCAGGGACAGATACGCAGTATTTT.

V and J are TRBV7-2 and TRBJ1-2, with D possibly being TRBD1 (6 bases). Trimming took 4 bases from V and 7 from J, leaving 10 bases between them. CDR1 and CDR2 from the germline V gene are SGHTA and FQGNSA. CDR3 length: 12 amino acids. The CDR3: CASSSNRAGYTF. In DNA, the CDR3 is TGTGCCAGCAGCTCCAACAGGGCTGGCTACACCTTC.